The rows below give T cell receptor beta chains drawn from one sample of a study of T-cell reconstitution after alpha-beta-depleted transplantation in children. TCRdb recomputed calls from the PCR reads with MiXCR, one row per CDR3 protein. The sample has hundreds of thousands of distinct CDR3 sequences; 18% are singletons. Sequences were derived from PBMCs from the stem cell graft donor, sampled from the stem cell graft. The receptors shown here come from a human donor who donated a stem cell graft to a child with acute lymphoblastic leukemia. Both conserved end residues are part of each CDR3. A D gene is named only where the DNA matches it firmly. Clone size appears in some rows only: once, few, many, or a class for an expanded clone.

D	size	V	J	DNA	CDR3
-	few	TRBV11-2	TRBJ2-5	TGTGCCAGCGACAGCGGATTGGGCGGAGAGACCCAGTACTTC	CASDSGLGGETQYF
-	-	TRBV29-1	TRBJ1-1	TGCAGCGTTGAAGAAGGCAACACTGAAGCTTTCTTT	CSVEEGNTEAFF
TRBD2	-	TRBV27	TRBJ2-5	TGTGCCACCAAACGGGAGGGTTGGGGAGAGACCCAGTACTTC	CATKREGWGETQYF
-	few	TRBV7-9	TRBJ2-7	TGTGCCAGCAGGGGGGCGACAGGTCGCTCCTACGAGCAGTACTTC	CASRGATGRSYEQYF
-	few	TRBV4-1	TRBJ2-7	TGCGCCAGCAGCCAAGATTCCGGGACTTCATACGAGCAGTACTTC	CASSQDSGTSYEQYF
TRBD1	few	TRBV7-2	TRBJ2-7	TGTGCCAGCAGCTTAAGACAGGGTGGACACGAGCAGTACTTC	CASSLRQGGHEQYF
-	-	TRBV15	TRBJ2-7	TGTGCCACCAGCAGGCCCCTCCTCGCGGCGACCTACGAGCAGTACTTC	CATSRPLLAATYEQYF
-	-	TRBV10-3	TRBJ1-1	TGTGCCATCAGTGAGGTGAACACTGAAGCTTTCTTT	CAISEVNTEAFF
-	few	TRBV10-3	TRBJ2-5	TGTGCCATCAGTGATGGCCTAAGACGGACGCAAGAGACCCAGTACTTC	CAISDGLRRTQETQYF
-	-	TRBV4-1	TRBJ2-3	TGCGCCAGCAGCCAAGATCAGGGGAATACGCAGTATTTT	CASSQDQGNTQYF
-	-	TRBV5-1	TRBJ2-7	TGCGCCAGCAGCTTATCCGGGACACCCGACGAGCAGTACTTC	CASSLSGTPDEQYF
TRBD1	few	TRBV12-3/TRBV12-4	TRBJ1-1	TGTGCCAGCAGCACCGACCAAAGGGGACAGGGGGGGACTGAAGCTTTCTTT	CASSTDQRGQGGTEAFF
TRBD1	-	TRBV30	TRBJ2-1	TGTGCCTGGGTTCCGGGACAGGGGTACAATGAGCAGTTCTTC	CAWVPGQGYNEQFF
TRBD1	-	TRBV11-1	TRBJ1-2	TGTGCCAGCAACCACAAGGACAGGGGCCGTCCGACGAACAACTATGGCTACACCTTC	CASNHKDRGRPTNNYGYTF
TRBD2	-	TRBV29-1	TRBJ2-5	TGCAGCGTGGCAACCGGGACTAGGGCAGAGACCCAGTACTTC	CSVATGTRAETQYF
TRBD2	few	TRBV3-1	TRBJ2-1	TGTGCCAGCAGCCAAGCTTCGAGCGGGAGTATCGATGAGCAGTTCTTC	CASSQASSGSIDEQFF
-	-	TRBV20-1	TRBJ1-6	TGCAGTGCCGAGGCTTTAATGGGCGGTTCACCCCTCCACTTT	CSAEALMGGSPLHF
-	-	TRBV15	TRBJ1-2	TGTGCCACCAGCAGTTTTCCGGTGGCTGATTATTCTAACTATGGCTACACCTTC	CATSSFPVADYSNYGYTF
-	-	TRBV5-1	TRBJ1-3	TGCGCCAGCAGCTTTAAAGGTTCCTTGGAAGGGGCCATATATTTT	CASSFKGSLEGAIYF
TRBD2	few	TRBV6-1	TRBJ2-3	TGTGCCAGCAGTCCCGGACTAGTGTCTGATACGCAGTATTTT	CASSPGLVSDTQYF
-	medium-sized	TRBV30	TRBJ1-4	TGTGCCTGGAGCCCTAATAAGTGGGCCCATCCTTGGGAAAAACTGTTTTTT	CAWSPNKWAHPWEKLFF
-	few	TRBV27	TRBJ2-7	TGTGCCAGCAGCGGGAGTAGAAACGAGCAGTACTTC	CASSGSRNEQYF
-	-	TRBV5-1	TRBJ1-1	TGCGCCAGACCCTCTAAGGGGGCTGAAGCTTTCTTT	CARPSKGAEAFF
TRBD1	-	TRBV23-1	TRBJ1-5	TGCGCCAGCAGACCCGACAGGGGATGGGTAGTCTATCAGCCCCAGCATTTT	CASRPDRGWVVYQPQHF
-	-	TRBV19	TRBJ2-1	TGTGCCAGTTCAGACAGGAGGGACTACTACAATGAGCAGTTCTTC	CASSDRRDYYNEQFF
-	-	TRBV6-2/TRBV6-3	TRBJ2-3	TGTGCCAGCAGCGAACTACCGGACACAACCACAGATACGCAGTATTTT	CASSELPDTTTDTQYF
-	-	TRBV7-6	TRBJ2-2	TGTGCCAGCAGCGGATACGGGACCCCGAACACCGGGGAGCTGTTTTTT	CASSGYGTPNTGELFF
-	few	TRBV3-1	TRBJ1-2	TGTGCCAGCAGCCAAGCGGCGGACAGCTATGGCTACACCTTC	CASSQAADSYGYTF
-	-	TRBV3-1	TRBJ2-7	TGTGCCAGCAGCCAAGATGGCAGGGTCTCCTACGAGCAGTACTTC	CASSQDGRVSYEQYF
-	-	TRBV5-1	TRBJ1-2	TGCGCCAGCAGCTTGCTTGGTGGGGACGGGGGCTACACCTTC	CASSLLGGDGGYTF
-	-	TRBV29-1	TRBJ1-1	TGCAGCGTTGTGGGAGGGAGCACTGAAGCTTTCTTT	CSVVGGSTEAFF
-	few	TRBV24-1	TRBJ1-6	TGTGCCACCAGGGCGGATTATAATTCACCCCTCCACTTT	CATRADYNSPLHF
TRBD2	-	TRBV2	TRBJ2-7	TGTGCCAGCGGACTAGCGGGAGATCGAAAATCCTACGAGCAGTACTTC	CASGLAGDRKSYEQYF
-	-	TRBV12-3/TRBV12-4	TRBJ1-2	TGTGCCAGCAGATCGACAGCGACTAACTATGGCTACACCTTC	CASRSTATNYGYTF
-	-	TRBV5-1	TRBJ1-1	TGCGCCAGCAGACGGGGCCTTGAAGCTTTCTTT	CASRRGLEAFF
TRBD2	-	TRBV12-3/TRBV12-4	TRBJ2-5	TGTGCCTTCTGTTTAGCTAGCGGAGGGGATTATATAGAGACCCAGTACTTC	CAFCLASGGDYIETQYF
-	-	TRBV20-1	TRBJ2-7	TGCAGTGCTAGTGTTCTGGCAACTAGCTCCTACGAGCAGTACTTC	CSASVLATSSYEQYF